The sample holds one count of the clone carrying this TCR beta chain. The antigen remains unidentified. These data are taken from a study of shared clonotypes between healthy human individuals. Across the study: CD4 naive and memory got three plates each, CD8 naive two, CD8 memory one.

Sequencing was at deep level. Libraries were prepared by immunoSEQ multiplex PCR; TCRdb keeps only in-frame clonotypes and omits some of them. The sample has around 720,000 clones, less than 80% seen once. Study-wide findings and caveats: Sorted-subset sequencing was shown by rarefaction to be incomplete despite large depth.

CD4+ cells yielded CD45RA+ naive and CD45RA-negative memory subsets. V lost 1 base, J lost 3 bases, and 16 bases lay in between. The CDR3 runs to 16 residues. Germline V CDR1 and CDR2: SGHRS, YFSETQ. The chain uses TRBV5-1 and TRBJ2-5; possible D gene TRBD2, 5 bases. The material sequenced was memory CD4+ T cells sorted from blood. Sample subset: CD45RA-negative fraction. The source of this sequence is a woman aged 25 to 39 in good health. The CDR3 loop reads CASSLRPPGREETQYF. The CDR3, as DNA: TGCGCCAGCAGCTTGCGTCCTCCTGGGAGAGAAGAGACCCAGTACTTC. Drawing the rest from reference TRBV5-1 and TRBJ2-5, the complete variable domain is KAGVTQTPRYLIKTRGQQVTLSCSPISGHRSVSWYQQTPGQGLQFLFEYFSETQRNKGNFPGRFSGRQFSNSRSEMNVSTLELGDSALYLCASSLRPPGREETQYFGPGTRLLVL.